This T cell receptor beta chain comes out of a study of OX40 agonist ivuxolimab in advanced cancers. With respect to the entire study: Ivuxolimab, which targeted the costimulatory receptor OX40 (CD134), was an agonistic, fully human IgG2 monoclonal antibody. The purpose of peripheral TCRbeta sequencing was to test whether ivuxolimab changed TCR sequence diversity and led to clonal T-cell expansion. The monotherapy dose-escalation portion (N ≈ 57 patients) of the phase I ivuxolimab trial is reported in the paper. Of the approximately 50 dose-escalation patients, hepatocellular carcinoma was present in approximately 20, melanoma in approximately 15, renal cell carcinoma in 9 and head and neck cancer in 9. Partial responses occurred in three dose-escalation patients: two with cutaneous melanoma and one with hepatocellular carcinoma. Intravenous ivuxolimab was administered to patients every 2 weeks at six dose levels: 0.01, 0.1, 0.3, 1.5, 3 and 10 mg/kg. Prior anti-PD-1, anti-PD-L1 or anti-CTLA-4 therapy was permitted, and 30% to 45% of dose-escalation patients had received checkpoint inhibitors. In the dose-escalation cohort, 82.7% of patients were male, and the mean age was 60 years with a range of roughly 20 to 79.

What the authors observed across the whole study: At doses from 0.1 to 3.0 mg/kg, clonal expansion was seen in both CD4+ and CD8+ blood T cells between baseline and week 6. After ivuxolimab, more expanded clones were found on average in CD8+ T cells than in CD4+ T cells. The antigen specificity of the peripheral T cells that underwent clonal expansion was not determined. In the 0.1-3.0 mg/kg groups, partial responders had among the lowest normalized peripheral clonal expansion, particularly in CD8+ T cells. Low levels of normalized T-cell clonal expansion were also seen in some nonresponding patients.

Regarding this clone: The antigen it recognizes is unknown. Qualities for individual bases were not recorded, and no much larger clone is one base off.

The germline ends are 17 bases apart after V is trimmed by 2 bases and J by 2 bases. From cysteine to phenylalanine, the CDR3 is 17 amino acids long. Of the read, only the CDR3 DNA is kept; its 51 bases are in frame from base 1. CDR1 and CDR2 (SGHTA, FQGTGA) derive from the germline V gene. The trial excluded patients who had a history of autoimmune disease or were on systemic immunosuppression. Peripheral blood for TCR sequencing was collected from all dose cohorts at baseline, on cycle 4 day 1, and on cycle 7 day 1. Samples were obtained from an open-label, multicenter, first-in-human phase I dose-escalation trial of ivuxolimab. Adults with locally advanced or metastatic head and neck squamous cell, hepatocellular, melanoma or renal cell carcinoma were enrolled in the trial. Before TCR sequencing, CD4+ and CD8+ T cells were separately sorted from peripheral blood. Genomic DNA was isolated from the sorted cells so that the TCRbeta CDR3 region could be sequenced. The immunoSEQ Assay was used for sequencing of TCRbeta CDR3 regions. What TCRdb holds here is the immuneACCESS table cut down to in-frame rearrangements. Part of the clones is not present; checked against another copy, under half of the missing clones reflect an unresolved V gene, and the others are unexplained. This sample comprises 78,000 or so clones, 80% to 95% of them detected only once. The top ten constitute 10% of the sample.

The sequence was obtained from an adult with an advanced solid tumor such as melanoma, head and neck, liver or kidney cancer. In this chain, TRBV7-3 is recombined with TRBJ2-3; there is no confident call for the D gene. Here the sequenced sample was CD4+ or CD8+ T cells sorted from blood, taken in a trial of the OX40 agonist ivuxolimab. CDR3 protein: CASSLDPTGPDTDTQYF. The DNA is TGTGCCAGCAGCTTAGACCCTACCGGGCCGGACACAGATACGCAGTATTTT.